This passage covers 11 T cell receptor beta chains from one sample sequenced in a study of CD8 T cells in Susac syndrome. With random hexamers, reverse transcription was performed on about 0.5 to 1 ug of RNA. Using its own MiXCR run on the immunoSEQ multiplex PCR reads, TCRdb lists one record per CDR3 protein. The sample consists of some 150,000 distinct CDR3 sequences, 85% to 95% of them appearing once. Input material: CD4+ T cells from PBMCs. These receptors were taken from a human donor with Susac syndrome.

V and J are TRBV28 and TRBJ1-5; unclear D gene. Between the trimmed V and J ends, which lost 7 bases and 0 bases, there was a span of 7 bases. The CDR3 is 13 amino acids. Germline lookup yields CDR1 MDHEN and CDR2 SYDVKM. The CDR3 DNA reads as TGTGCCAGCATAGAAAATAGCAATCAGCCCCAGCATTTT. Amino acid sequence: CASIENSNQPQHF. The full variable domain, in which reference TRBV28 and TRBJ1-5 provide the parts outside the CDR3, is DVKVTQSSRYLVKRTGEKVFLECVQDMDHENMFWYRQDPGLGLRLIYFSYDVKMKEKGDIPEGYSVSREKKERFSLILESASTNQTSMYLCASIENSNQPQHFGDGTRLSIL.

This clonotype was seen just once. The V call is TRBV4-1, the J call TRBJ2-1, with D perhaps matching TRBD2 (6 bases). V lost 3 bases, J lost 7 bases, and 22 bases lay in between. The CDR3 is 17 amino acids. The germline V gene has CDR1 MGHRA and CDR2 YSYEKL. Here the CDR3 reads CASSQTGVVGYTNEQFF. The CDR3 DNA is TGCGCCAGCAGCCAGACGGGGGTAGTGGGATACACAAATGAGCAGTTCTTC.

J is TRBJ2-3 and V is TRBV7-6; 10 nucleotides agree with TRBD1. Germline trimming cut 5 bases from V and 6 bases from J; bases unmatched to any gene: 11. The germline V gene has CDR1 SGHVS and CDR2 FNYEAQ. The CDR3 covers 16 residues. CDR3 nucleotide sequence: TGTGCCAGCAGCCTACACCAGACAGGGGGCAAGGATACGCAGTATTTT. The encoded protein is CASSLHQTGGKDTQYF.

The chain recombines TRBV9 with TRBJ2-7; TRBD2 matches at 8 bases. CDR3 length equals 15 residues. V gave up 2 bases and J gave up 7 bases; unmatched junction bases: 11. CDR1 is SGDLS and CDR2 is YYNGEE in the germline V gene. The CDR3 region is CASSVSSGSSWEQYF. CDR3 coding DNA: TGTGCCAGCAGCGTGTCCAGCGGGAGTTCTTGGGAGCAGTACTTC. Variable domain in full (rest from reference TRBV9 and TRBJ2-7): DSGVTQTPKHLITATGQRVTLRCSPRSGDLSVYWYQQSLDQGLQFLIQYYNGEERAKGNILERFSAQQFPDLHSELNLSSLELGDSALYFCASSVSSGSSWEQYFGPGTRLTVT.

This clonotype was seen a few times. The chain is built from TRBV29-1 and TRBJ1-1; D gene unclear. CDR1 and CDR2 (germline): SQVTM, ANQGSEA. Trimming took off 5 bases at V and 6 bases at J, with 10 bases between the two ends. The CDR3 is 11 residues long. CDR3 amino acids: CSVIQAAEAFF. The CDR3 nucleotides are TGCAGCGTTATCCAGGCGGCTGAAGCTTTCTTT.

The rearrangement links TRBV13 to TRBJ2-1; 11 bases align to TRBD2. V gave up 5 bases and J gave up 4 bases; unmatched junction bases: 4. The CDR3 sequence is 15 residues long. Germline lookup yields CDR1 PRHDT and CDR2 FYEKMQ (reference sequence). CDR3 DNA sequence: TGTGCCAGCAGCCTAAGGACTAGCGGGTACAATGAGCAGTTCTTC. Its protein product is CASSLRTSGYNEQFF. The full variable domain, its missing parts supplied by reference TRBV13 and TRBJ2-1, is AAGVIQSPRHLIKEKRETATLKCYPIPRHDTVYWYQQGPGQDPQFLISFYEKMQSDKGSIPDRFSAQQFSDYHSELNMSSLELGDSALYFCASSLRTSGYNEQFFGPGTRLTVL.

The V gene is TRBV11-2, the J gene TRBJ2-2; D call uncertain. The germline gives CDR1 SGHAT, CDR2 FQNNGV. The CDR3 has 15 amino acids. V was shortened by 3 bases and J by 6 bases, with 14 bases between the two germline ends. The CDR3 loop is CASSFQVAGAGELFF. CDR3 nucleotides: TGTGCCAGCAGCTTTCAAGTAGCAGGCGCCGGGGAGCTGTTTTTT. The variable domain in full, with the rest retrieved from reference TRBV11-2 and TRBJ2-2, is EAGVAQSPRYKIIEKRQSVAFWCNPISGHATLYWYQQILGQGPKLLIQFQNNGVVDDSQLPKDRFSAERLKGVDSTLKIQPAKLEDSAVYLCASSFQVAGAGELFFGEGSRLTVL.

This clonotype appeared once. The CDR3 region is CASSQDGSGYNYGYTF. The CDR3 DNA follows: TGTGCCAGCAGCCAAGATGGGTCAGGGTATAACTATGGCTACACCTTC. The chain employs TRBV3-1 and TRBJ1-2; D perhaps matches TRBD1 (5 bases). CDR3 size: 16 residues. V lost 0 bases, J lost 1 base, and 12 bases lay in between. Germline V CDR1 and CDR2: LGHDT, YNNKEL (reference sequence). Looking up the rest from reference TRBV3-1 and TRBJ1-2 gives the full variable domain: DTAVSQTPKYLVTQMGNDKSIKCEQNLGHDTMYWYKQDSKKFLKIMFSYNNKELIINETVPNRFSPKSPDKAHLNLHINSLELGDSAVYFCASSQDGSGYNYGYTFGSGTRLTVV.

This clonotype was seen a single time. This chain connects TRBV6-5 to TRBJ1-6; possible D gene TRBD1, 6 bases. V was pared by 6 bases and J by 10 bases, with 16 bases between. The germline CDR1 and CDR2 sequences are MNHEY and SVGAGI. CDR3 length: 14 amino acids. For the CDR3, the DNA is TGTGCCAGCAGCTCCACAGGGTTAGGGTCACCCCTCCACTTT. Residues: CASSSTGLGSPLHF.

This clonotype showed up just a few times. V is TRBV7-2 and J is TRBJ2-4, with D hard to call. The germline CDR1 and CDR2 sequences are SGHTA and FQGNSA. V was pared by 4 bases and J by 7 bases, with 11 bases between. The CDR3 is 13 amino acids. In DNA form, the CDR3 reads TGTGCCAGCAGCTCCCCGGTTCCTAACATTCAGTACTTC. Its translation is CASSSPVPNIQYF.

V usage is TRBV30 and J usage is TRBJ1-2; 8 bases are shared with TRBD1. CDR3 size: 13 residues. Germline trimming cut 1 base from V and 5 bases from J; bases unmatched to any gene: 3. The germline gives CDR1 GTSNPN, CDR2 SVGIG (reference sequence). CDR3 residues: CAWSAGQAYGYTF. The CDR3 DNA is TGTGCCTGGAGTGCGGGACAGGCGTATGGCTACACCTTC.